What follows describes a single T cell receptor (beta chain). This specimen comes from a study of blood T cell repertoires in COVID-19. For the study at large: The samples span acute and convalescent COVID-19 from the United States, Italy and Spain. In each case, the material was cDNA or gDNA derived from T cells, B-cell-depleted T cells, or PBMCs.

Trimming removed 8 bases from V and 6 bases from J; junction bases left unmatched: 9. Germline values: CDR1 MNHEY, CDR2 SMNVEV (reference sequence). The CDR3 is made up of 15 amino acids. As processed by the authors: By means of reference gene primer amplification, nucleated cell counts were estimated. TCRdb keeps only in-frame clones here, not all; method: immunoSEQ multiplex PCR. V and J calls and clone size are given by that table; D and trimming were obtained from the DNA. The data contain roughly 150,000 clones, less than 85% of them singletons. In Seattle, patients joined the study during active infection and were tracked longitudinally.

The sample consisted of peripheral blood. The chain recombines TRBV27 with TRBJ2-7, with 14 bases identical to TRBD2. The TCR originated in a woman in her fifties or sixties with COVID-19, enrolled during active disease. The chain's CDR3 is CASSGTSGRLGEQYF. The DNA for the CDR3 is TGTGCCAGCTCCGGGACTAGCGGGAGATTGGGCGAGCAGTACTTC.